Presented here are 25 T cell receptor beta chains from one specimen sequenced in a study of T cell repertoires in cytomegalovirus infection. No antigen is known for these receptors. One entry per CDR3 protein results from TCRdb running MiXCR on the reads. The sample lists more than 250,000 distinct CDR3 sequences; around a quarter were seen once. This sample comprised cultured PBMCs, obtained from culture after CMV antigen stimulation. The receptor source for this set is a human donor in good health (CMV status not recorded). Some clones in this sample may be carry-over from other donors' samples.

This clonotype has a count of ten or more. The V call is TRBV6-6, the J call TRBJ2-1, with 10 positions matching TRBD1. The CDR3 loop spans 15 amino acids. Germline CDR1 reads MNHNY; CDR2 reads SVGAGI (reference sequence). V was clipped by 7 bases and J by 9 bases; unmatched bases: 12. Here the CDR3 reads CASTRQGANSGEQFF. The CDR3 DNA reads TGTGCCAGCACACGACAGGGGGCAAATTCTGGTGAGCAGTTCTTC.

This clonotype showed up just a few times. This sequence joins TRBV7-9 and TRBJ2-2; no reliable D call. CDR3 size: 14 residues. V was shortened by 5 bases and J by 3 bases, with 10 bases between the two germline ends. CDR1 and CDR2 (germline): SEHNR, FQNEAQ (reference sequence). CDR3 DNA sequence: TGTGCCAGCAGCCGGCGCGCGGACACCGGGGAGCTGTTTTTT. This codes for CASSRRADTGELFF.

In nucleotides, the CDR3 is TGTGCCAGCAGACAACAGGGGGCTATCTTTGGCTACACCTTC. This sequence encodes CASRQQGAIFGYTF. The gene calls are TRBV27 and TRBJ1-2, with TRBD1 matching 9 bases. The CDR3 spans 14 residues. The ends lost 6 bases at V and 7 bases at J; junction bases unmatched: 9. From germline, CDR1 is MNHEY and CDR2 SMNVEV (reference sequence).

This sequence joins TRBV7-9 and TRBJ2-1, with 12 bases matching TRBD2. CDR1 is SEHNR and CDR2 is FQNEAQ in the germline V gene (reference sequence). The CDR3 has 19 amino acids. The V gene end was trimmed by 5 bases and the J gene end by 0 bases; junction bases not matched to a gene: 11. In DNA, the CDR3 is TGTGCCAGCAGCACGACTAGCGGGGGCGGTGGGGGCTCCTACAATGAGCAGTTCTTC. This translates into CASSTTSGGGGGSYNEQFF.

This clonotype was seen a few times. The rearrangement joins TRBV4-1 to TRBJ2-1; no clear D. The CDR3 extends over 16 amino acids. Between the trimmed V and J ends, which lost 0 bases and 3 bases, there was a span of 12 bases. Germline CDR1 is MGHRA and CDR2 is YSYEKL. CDR3 loop: CASSQETSSIYNEQFF. CDR3 nucleotides: TGCGCCAGCAGCCAAGAGACCAGTTCTATCTACAATGAGCAGTTCTTC.

This clonotype has only a few counts. Here the CDR3 DNA reads TGTGCCAGCACCCGGGAAGGGTATGAAAAACTGTTTTTT. This translates into CASTREGYEKLFF. The rearrangement joins TRBV6-6 to TRBJ1-4; no reliable D call. The CDR3 is 13 amino acids. V was shortened by 7 bases and J by 6 bases, with 12 bases between the two germline ends. Germline lookup yields CDR1 MNHNY and CDR2 SVGAGI (reference sequence).

This clonotype was found many times. This chain links TRBV7-2 with TRBJ1-1; 9 bases match TRBD1. J was trimmed by 3 bases and V by 6 bases; bases with no gene match: 8. The CDR3 spans 15 residues. Germline CDR1 is SGHTA and CDR2 is FQGNSA. Here the CDR3 reads CASRLGQGRDTEAFF. DNA for the CDR3: TGTGCCAGCAGACTAGGACAGGGGAGAGACACTGAAGCTTTCTTT. Full variable domain (outside the CDR3, taken from reference TRBV7-2 and TRBJ1-1): GAGVSQSPSNKVTEKGKDVELRCDPISGHTALYWYRQSLGQGLEFLIYFQGNSAPDKSGLPSDRFSAERTGGSVSTLTIQRTQQEDSAVYLCASRLGQGRDTEAFFGQGTRLTVV.

In its sample, this clonotype was seen a few times. The chain uses TRBV5-1 and TRBJ2-4; D uncertain. With 5 bases removed from V and 2 bases from J, the gap between germline ends came to 14 bases. Germline assignment: CDR1 SGHRS and CDR2 YFSETQ. This CDR3 has 15 amino acids. The CDR3 reads CASRASAGTKNIQYF. DNA for the CDR3: TGCGCCAGCAGGGCGTCCGCAGGAACCAAAAACATTCAGTACTTC.

This clonotype was picked up many times. The germline gene is not matched at one end of the junction; a read error may be the cause. The chain uses TRBV7-2 and TRBJ2-1; no reliable D call. The CDR3 sequence is 11 residues long. Looked up from germline, CDR1 is SGHTA and CDR2 is FQGNSA. The CDR3 nucleotides are TGTGCCAGCAGCTTAATGGGAAAGCTCATCTTC. It encodes CASSLMGKLIF.

V and J are TRBV30 and TRBJ1-5, with D unclear. This CDR3 has 13 residues. Germline CDR1 reads GTSNPN; CDR2 reads SVGIG (reference sequence). The germline V and J ends were trimmed by 0 bases and 5 bases, with 8 bases remaining between them. CDR3 amino acids: CAWSVGMDQPQHF. The CDR3 coding sequence is TGTGCCTGGAGTGTAGGGATGGATCAGCCCCAGCATTTT. The variable domain in full, with the rest retrieved from reference TRBV30 and TRBJ1-5, is SQTIHQWPATLVQPVGSPLSLECTVEGTSNPNLYWYRQAAGRGLQLLFYSVGIGQISSEVPQNLSASRPQDRQFILSSKKLLLSDSGFYLCAWSVGMDQPQHFGDGTRLSIL.

V is TRBV23-1 and J is TRBJ2-1, with D possibly matching TRBD2 (9 bases). TRBV23-1 is annotated as an ORF whose role is uncertain. The germline V and J ends were trimmed by 7 bases and 0 bases, with 28 bases remaining between them. This CDR3 comprises 20 residues. Here the CDR3 reads CASTRRLAGPGGSSYNEQFF. The CDR3 nucleotides read TGCGCCAGCACCCGACGCCTAGCGGGACCAGGGGGCAGCTCCTACAATGAGCAGTTCTTC.

V usage is TRBV19 and J usage is TRBJ1-1; 7 bases line up with TRBD1. After removal of 9 bases from V and 8 bases from J, the junction contained 9 bases not matched to a gene. This CDR3 is 12 amino acids long. From germline, CDR1 is LNHDA and CDR2 SQIVND (reference sequence). The CDR3 DNA follows: TGTGCCAGCCGACCTCGACAGGGAGAAGCTTTCTTT. It yields the protein CASRPRQGEAFF.

V is TRBV20-1 and J is TRBJ1-6; weak D call: TRBD1 (5 bases). Germline V CDR1 and CDR2: DFQATT, SNEGSKA (reference sequence). Deletions cut 6 bases from V and 5 bases from J, with 11 bases between. The CDR3 loop spans 13 amino acids. CDR3 region: CSAPGRNNSPLHF. CDR3 nucleotides: TGCAGTGCGCCGGGACGGAATAATTCACCCCTCCACTTT.

In this sample, this clonotype turned up many times. The chain combines TRBV12-3 or TRBV12-4 with TRBJ2-5; tentatively, D is TRBD2 (6 bases). V shed 6 bases and J shed 0 bases, with 11 bases lying between them. This CDR3 has 14 amino acids. The CDR3 region has the DNA TGTGCCAGCAGGGGAGGAATGTACCAAGAGACCCAGTACTTC. Amino acid sequence: CASRGGMYQETQYF.

This clonotype turned up a few times. The gene calls are TRBV7-9 and TRBJ2-1; 9 bases are shared with TRBD2. Trimming took 5 bases from V and 3 from J; bases not matched to a gene: 8. CDR3 length: 16 residues. Germline CDR1 reads SEHNR; CDR2 reads FQNEAQ (reference sequence). For the CDR3, the DNA is TGTGCCAGCAGCCCGAGACTAGCGGCGGGCTACAATGAGCAGTTCTTC. It specifies CASSPRLAAGYNEQFF. Combining the CDR3 with reference TRBV7-9 and TRBJ2-1 gives the whole variable domain DTGVSQNPRHKITKRGQNVTFRCDPISEHNRLYWYRQTLGQGPEFLTYFQNEAQLEKSRLLSDRFSAERPKGSFSTLEIQRTEQGDSAMYLCASSPRLAAGYNEQFFGPGTRLTVL.

This clonotype was recorded at least ten times. This rearrangement joins TRBV6-5 to TRBJ2-5; 9 bases are a match to TRBD2. CDR3 size: 15 residues. The J segment lost 5 bases and the V segment lost 3 bases, leaving 7 bases of the junction unmatched. Looked up from germline, CDR1 is MNHEY and CDR2 is SVGAGI. CDR3 DNA: TGTGCCAGCAGTTATCCAGCGGGAGGCGTTGAGACCCAGTACTTC. Translation: CASSYPAGGVETQYF.

The genes are TRBV13 and TRBJ2-4; possibly TRBD2 for D (6 bases). Trimming pared 6 bases from V and 6 bases from J, leaving 18 bases between. The CDR3 is made up of 15 amino acids. The germline V gene has CDR1 PRHDT and CDR2 FYEKMQ (reference sequence). Here the CDR3 reads CASSISGGVVNIQYF. CDR3 DNA: TGTGCCAGCAGTATTTCCGGAGGGGTGGTAAACATTCAGTACTTC.

This clonotype was observed a few times. This rearrangement joins TRBV7-3 to TRBJ1-1; no definite D call. The V end was cut by 5 bases, the J end by 5 bases, with 15 bases between. From germline, CDR1 is SGHTA and CDR2 FQGTGA. The length of the CDR3 is 14 residues. The DNA for the CDR3 is TGTGCCAGCAGCCCGGCGGGCGGTGGGACTGAAGCTTTCTTT. Its translation is CASSPAGGGTEAFF.

V and J are TRBV4-3 and TRBJ2-1, with a tentative D call TRBD2 (5 bases). Germline assignment: CDR1 LGHNA and CDR2 YSLEER. V lost 0 bases and J 5 bases, leaving 14 bases between the germline ends. The CDR3 has 16 residues. The CDR3 DNA is TGCGCCAGCAGCCAAGATAGCCAGGTCGGGGACAATGAGCAGTTCTTC. This encodes CASSQDSQVGDNEQFF.

This clonotype was observed a few times. The chain is built from TRBV10-3 and TRBJ2-3, with 13 bases that match TRBD2. Germline V lookup: CDR1 ENHRY, CDR2 SYGVKD. CDR3 size: 14 residues. V was pared by 8 bases and J by 3 bases, with 2 bases of the junction left unmatched. The CDR3 nucleotides read TGTGCCATCCGGACTAGCGGGAGAACAGATACGCAGTATTTT. Translation: CAIRTSGRTDTQYF.

There are many counts of this clonotype. The chain links TRBV20-1 to TRBJ1-5, with D perhaps matching TRBD1 (6 bases). Per germline, CDR1 DFQATT and CDR2 SNEGSKA (reference sequence). The ends were cut back, 5 bases at V and 7 bases at J, with 21 bases in the middle. The CDR3 has 15 amino acids. The CDR3 nucleotides are TGCAGTGCTCATCGGGGGGCCGCCCTCGACCAGCCCCAGCATTTT. This codes for CSAHRGAALDQPQHF.

The rearrangement uses TRBV25-1 and TRBJ2-4; 8 positions match TRBD1. The CDR3 is made up of 16 amino acids. The J segment lost 3 bases and the V segment lost 1 base, leaving 5 bases of the junction unmatched. Germline CDR1 MGHDK, CDR2 SYGVNS. CDR3 DNA sequence: TGTGCCAGCAGTGAATCCCTTGGGACAGGCAAAAACATTCAGTACTTC. Encoded protein: CASSESLGTGKNIQYF.

The CDR3 sequence: CASSPGTGGKGSEQYV. The CDR3 DNA follows: TGTGCCAGCTCACCAGGTACTGGCGGGAAGGGAAGCGAGCAGTACGTC. J is TRBJ2-7 and V is TRBV18; the D gene is possibly TRBD2 (6 bases). CDR3 length: 16 residues. Trimming pared 2 bases from V and 6 bases from J, leaving 20 bases between. Germline V lookup: CDR1 KGHSH, CDR2 LQKENI.

This clonotype was observed many times. J is TRBJ2-1 and V is TRBV7-2; D not resolved. CDR3 length: 12 residues. Trimming cost V 5 bases and J 5 bases, with 7 bases left between them. Germline loops: CDR1 SGHTA, CDR2 FQGNSA. The CDR3 DNA reads as TGTGCCAGCAGCCCCCCCGACAATGAGCAGTTCTTC. Translation gives CASSPPDNEQFF.

The chain has TRBV19 and TRBJ2-3; D unresolved. Germline-derived CDR1 and CDR2 are LNHDA and SQIVND (reference sequence). V dropped 4 bases and J dropped 4 bases, with 9 bases sitting between them. The CDR3 is 13 residues long. Here the CDR3 reads CASSTLQPDTQYF. Written as DNA, the CDR3 is TGTGCCAGTAGTACCCTGCAACCAGATACGCAGTATTTT.